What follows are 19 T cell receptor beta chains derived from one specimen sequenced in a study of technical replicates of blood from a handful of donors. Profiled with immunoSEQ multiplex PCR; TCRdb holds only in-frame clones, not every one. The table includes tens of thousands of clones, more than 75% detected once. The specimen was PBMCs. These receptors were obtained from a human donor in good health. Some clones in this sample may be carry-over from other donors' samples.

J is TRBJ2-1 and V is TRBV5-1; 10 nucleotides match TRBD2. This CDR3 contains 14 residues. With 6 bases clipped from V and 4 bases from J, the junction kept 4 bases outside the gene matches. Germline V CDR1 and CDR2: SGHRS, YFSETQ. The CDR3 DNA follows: TGCGCCAGCACACATAGCGGGGGGTACAATGAGCAGTTCTTC. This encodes CASTHSGGYNEQFF.

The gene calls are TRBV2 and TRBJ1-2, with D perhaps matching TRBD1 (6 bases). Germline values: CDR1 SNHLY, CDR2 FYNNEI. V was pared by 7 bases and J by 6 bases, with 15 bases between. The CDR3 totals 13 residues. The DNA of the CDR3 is TGTGCCAGCACTAATACAGGGTACGATGGCTACACCTTC. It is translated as CASTNTGYDGYTF.

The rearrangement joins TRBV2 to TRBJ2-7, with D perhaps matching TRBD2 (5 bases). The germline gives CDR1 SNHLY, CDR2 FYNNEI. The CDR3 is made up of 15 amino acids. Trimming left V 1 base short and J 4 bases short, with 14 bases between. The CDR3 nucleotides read TGTGCCAGCAGTGAAGGGTCACGGGGTGGGTACGAGCAGTACTTC. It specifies CASSEGSRGGYEQYF.

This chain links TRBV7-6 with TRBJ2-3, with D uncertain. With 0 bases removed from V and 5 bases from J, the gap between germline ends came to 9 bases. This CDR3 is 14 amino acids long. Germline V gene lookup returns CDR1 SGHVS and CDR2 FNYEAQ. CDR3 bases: TGTGCCAGCAGCTTAGCGGCAGAAGTAGATACGCAGTATTTT. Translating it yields CASSLAAEVDTQYF.

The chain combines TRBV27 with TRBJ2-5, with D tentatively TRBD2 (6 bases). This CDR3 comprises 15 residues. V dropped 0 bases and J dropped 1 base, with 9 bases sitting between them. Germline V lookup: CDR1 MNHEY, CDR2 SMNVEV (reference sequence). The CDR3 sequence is CASSLSGRGQETQYF. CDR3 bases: TGTGCCAGCAGTTTATCCGGGCGGGGCCAAGAGACCCAGTACTTC.

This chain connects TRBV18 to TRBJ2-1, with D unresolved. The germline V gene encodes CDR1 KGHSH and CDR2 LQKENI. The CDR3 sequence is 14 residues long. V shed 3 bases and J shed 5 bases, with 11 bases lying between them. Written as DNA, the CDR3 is TGTGCCAGCTCACCTCTGGGCGTACACAATGAGCAGTTCTTC. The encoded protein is CASSPLGVHNEQFF.

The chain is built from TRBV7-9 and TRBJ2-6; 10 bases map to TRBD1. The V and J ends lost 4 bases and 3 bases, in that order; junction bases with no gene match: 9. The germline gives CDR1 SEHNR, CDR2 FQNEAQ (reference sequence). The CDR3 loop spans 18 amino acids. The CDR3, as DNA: TGTGCCAGCAGCTCTCCGAGACAGGGGGCATTTGGGGCCAACGTCCTGACTTTC. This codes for CASSSPRQGAFGANVLTF.

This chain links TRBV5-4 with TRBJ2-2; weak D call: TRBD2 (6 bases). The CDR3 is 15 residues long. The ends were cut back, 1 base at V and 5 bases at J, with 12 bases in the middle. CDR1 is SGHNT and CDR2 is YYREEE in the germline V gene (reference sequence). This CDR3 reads CASSLKLAGTGELFF. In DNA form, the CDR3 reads TGTGCCAGCAGCTTGAAACTAGCAGGTACCGGGGAGCTGTTTTTT.

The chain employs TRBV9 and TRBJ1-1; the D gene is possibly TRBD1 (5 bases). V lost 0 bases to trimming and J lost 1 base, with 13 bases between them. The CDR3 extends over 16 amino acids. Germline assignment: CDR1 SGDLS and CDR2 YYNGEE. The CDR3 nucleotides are TGTGCCAGCAGCGTAGAGGCAGGGCGGCAGAACACTGAAGCTTTCTTT. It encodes CASSVEAGRQNTEAFF.

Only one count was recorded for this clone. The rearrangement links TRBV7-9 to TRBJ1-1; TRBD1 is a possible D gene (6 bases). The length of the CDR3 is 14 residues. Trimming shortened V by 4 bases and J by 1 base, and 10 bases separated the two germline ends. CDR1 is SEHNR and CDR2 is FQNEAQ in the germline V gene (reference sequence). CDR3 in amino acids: CASSSGGANTEAFF. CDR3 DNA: TGTGCCAGCAGCTCCGGGGGGGCGAACACTGAAGCTTTCTTT. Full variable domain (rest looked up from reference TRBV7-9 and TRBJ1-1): DTGVSQNPRHKITKRGQNVTFRCDPISEHNRLYWYRQTLGQGPEFLTYFQNEAQLEKSRLLSDRFSAERPKGSFSTLEIQRTEQGDSAMYLCASSSGGANTEAFFGQGTRLTVV.

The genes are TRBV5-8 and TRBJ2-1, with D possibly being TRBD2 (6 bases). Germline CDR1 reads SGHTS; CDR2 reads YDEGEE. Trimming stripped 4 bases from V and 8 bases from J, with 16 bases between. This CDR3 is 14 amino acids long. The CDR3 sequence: CASSPGLPNDEQFF. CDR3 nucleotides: TGTGCCAGCAGCCCTGGACTACCCAACGATGAGCAGTTCTTC.

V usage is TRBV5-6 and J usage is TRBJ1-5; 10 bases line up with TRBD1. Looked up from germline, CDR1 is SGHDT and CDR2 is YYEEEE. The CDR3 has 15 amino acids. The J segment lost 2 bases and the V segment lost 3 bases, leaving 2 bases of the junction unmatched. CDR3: CASSSGTGGNQPQHF. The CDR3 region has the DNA TGTGCCAGCAGCTCCGGGACAGGGGGCAATCAGCCCCAGCATTTT.

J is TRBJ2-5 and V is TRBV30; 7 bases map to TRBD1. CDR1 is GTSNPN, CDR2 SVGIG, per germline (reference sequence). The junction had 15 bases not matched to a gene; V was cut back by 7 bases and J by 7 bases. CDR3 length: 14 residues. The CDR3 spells CASSGDSGRGTQYF. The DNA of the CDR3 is TGTGCCTCCAGTGGGGACAGTGGACGGGGGACCCAGTACTTC.

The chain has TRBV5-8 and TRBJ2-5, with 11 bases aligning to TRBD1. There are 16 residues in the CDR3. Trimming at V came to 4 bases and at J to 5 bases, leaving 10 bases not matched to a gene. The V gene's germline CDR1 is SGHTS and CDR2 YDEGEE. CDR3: CASSQAGTGGQETQYF. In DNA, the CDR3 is TGTGCCAGCAGCCAAGCCGGGACAGGGGGTCAGGAGACCCAGTACTTC.

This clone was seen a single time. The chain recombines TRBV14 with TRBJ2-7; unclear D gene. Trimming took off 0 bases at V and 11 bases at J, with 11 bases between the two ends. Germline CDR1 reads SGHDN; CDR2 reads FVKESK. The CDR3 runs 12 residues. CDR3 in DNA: TGTGCCAGCAGCCAAGATCAACTTACTGAGTACTTC. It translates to CASSQDQLTEYF.

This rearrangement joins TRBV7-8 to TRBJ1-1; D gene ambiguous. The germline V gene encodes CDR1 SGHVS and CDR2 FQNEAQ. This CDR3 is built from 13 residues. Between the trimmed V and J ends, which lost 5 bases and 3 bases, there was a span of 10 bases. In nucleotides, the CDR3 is TGTGCCAGCAGCCTGAACCGGTACACTGAAGCTTTCTTT. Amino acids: CASSLNRYTEAFF. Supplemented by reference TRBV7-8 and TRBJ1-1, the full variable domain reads GAGVSQSPRYKVAKRGQDVALRCDPISGHVSLFWYQQALGQGPEFLTYFQNEAQLDKSGLPSDRFFAERPEGSVSTLKIQRTQQEDSAVYLCASSLNRYTEAFFGQGTRLTVV.

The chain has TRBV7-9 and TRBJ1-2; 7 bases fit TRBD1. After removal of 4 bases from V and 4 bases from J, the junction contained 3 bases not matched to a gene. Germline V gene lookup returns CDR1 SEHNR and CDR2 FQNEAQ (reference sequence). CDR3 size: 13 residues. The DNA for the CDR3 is TGTGCCAGCAGCTACGGACAGGCCTATGGCTACACCTTC. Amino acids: CASSYGQAYGYTF.

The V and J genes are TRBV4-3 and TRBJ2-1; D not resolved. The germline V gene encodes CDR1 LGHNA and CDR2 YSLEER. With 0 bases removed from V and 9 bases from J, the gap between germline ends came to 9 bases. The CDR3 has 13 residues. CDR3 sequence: CASSQEEVGEQFF. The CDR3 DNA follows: TGCGCCAGCAGCCAAGAAGAGGTAGGTGAGCAGTTCTTC.

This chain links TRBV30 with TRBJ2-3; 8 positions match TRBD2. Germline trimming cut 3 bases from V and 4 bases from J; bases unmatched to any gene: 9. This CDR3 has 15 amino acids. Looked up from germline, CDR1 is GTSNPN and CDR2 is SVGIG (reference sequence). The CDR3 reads CAWSTGLVQADTQYF. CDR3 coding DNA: TGTGCCTGGAGCACGGGACTAGTTCAGGCAGATACGCAGTATTTT.